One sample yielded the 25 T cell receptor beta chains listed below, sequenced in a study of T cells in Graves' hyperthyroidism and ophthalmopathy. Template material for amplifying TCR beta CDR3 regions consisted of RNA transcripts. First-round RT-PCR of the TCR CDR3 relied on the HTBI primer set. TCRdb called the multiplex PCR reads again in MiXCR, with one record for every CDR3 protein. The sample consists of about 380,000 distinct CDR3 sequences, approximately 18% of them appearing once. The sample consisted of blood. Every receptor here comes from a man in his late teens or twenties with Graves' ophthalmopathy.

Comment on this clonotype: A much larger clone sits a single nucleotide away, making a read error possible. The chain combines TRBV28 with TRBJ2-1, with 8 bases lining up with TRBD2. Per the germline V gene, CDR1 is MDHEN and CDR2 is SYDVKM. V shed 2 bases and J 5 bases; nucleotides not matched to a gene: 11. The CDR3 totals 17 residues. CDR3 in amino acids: CASSLALAGRPNNEQFF. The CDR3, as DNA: TGTGCCAGCAGTTTAGCCTTAGCGGGGCGGCCTAACAATGAGCAGTTCTTC.

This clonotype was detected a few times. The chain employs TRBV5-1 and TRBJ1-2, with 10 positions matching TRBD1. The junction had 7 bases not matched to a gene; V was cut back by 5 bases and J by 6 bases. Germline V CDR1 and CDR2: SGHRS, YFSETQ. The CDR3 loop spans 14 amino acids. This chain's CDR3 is CASSSGTGDDGYTF. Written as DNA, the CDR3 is TGCGCCAGCAGTTCCGGGACAGGGGATGATGGCTACACCTTC.

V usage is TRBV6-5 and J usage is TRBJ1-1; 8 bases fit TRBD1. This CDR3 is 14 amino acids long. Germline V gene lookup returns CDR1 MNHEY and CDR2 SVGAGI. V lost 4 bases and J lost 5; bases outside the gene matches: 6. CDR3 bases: TGTGCCAGCAGTTTCAGGGGGCTGGGGACTGAAGCTTTCTTT. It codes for CASSFRGLGTEAFF.

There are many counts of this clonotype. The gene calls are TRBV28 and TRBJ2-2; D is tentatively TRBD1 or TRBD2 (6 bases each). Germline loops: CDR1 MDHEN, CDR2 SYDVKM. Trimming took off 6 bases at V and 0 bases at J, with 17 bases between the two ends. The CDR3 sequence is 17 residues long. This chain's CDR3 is CASSKTWGAANTGELFF. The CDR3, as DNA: TGTGCCAGCAGCAAGACTTGGGGGGCCGCGAACACCGGGGAGCTGTTTTTT.

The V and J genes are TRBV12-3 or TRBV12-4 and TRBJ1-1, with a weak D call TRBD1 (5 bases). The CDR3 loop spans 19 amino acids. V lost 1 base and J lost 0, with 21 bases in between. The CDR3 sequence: CASSLGLGGREGMNTEAFF. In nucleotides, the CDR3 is TGTGCCAGCAGTTTAGGATTGGGGGGACGGGAGGGTATGAACACTGAAGCTTTCTTT.

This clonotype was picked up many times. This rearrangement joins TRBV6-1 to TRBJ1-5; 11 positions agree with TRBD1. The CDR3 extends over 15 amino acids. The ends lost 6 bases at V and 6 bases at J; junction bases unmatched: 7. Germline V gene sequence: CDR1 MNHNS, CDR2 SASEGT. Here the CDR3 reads CASSSGQGALQPQHF. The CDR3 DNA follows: TGTGCCAGCAGCTCAGGACAGGGGGCTCTTCAGCCCCAGCATTTT.

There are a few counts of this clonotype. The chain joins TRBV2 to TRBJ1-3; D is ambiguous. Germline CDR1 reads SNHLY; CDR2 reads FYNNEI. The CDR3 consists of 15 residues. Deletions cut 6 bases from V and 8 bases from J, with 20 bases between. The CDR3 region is CASRADIGSLDTIYF. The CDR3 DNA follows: TGTGCCAGCAGGGCCGACATCGGATCCTTAGACACCATATATTTT.

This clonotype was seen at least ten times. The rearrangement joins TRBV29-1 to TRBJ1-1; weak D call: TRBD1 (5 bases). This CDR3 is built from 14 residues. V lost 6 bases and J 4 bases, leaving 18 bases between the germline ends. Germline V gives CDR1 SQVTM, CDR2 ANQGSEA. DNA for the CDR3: TGCAGCGTCGTCCGAAGGGGCCAAGGCACTGAAGCTTTCTTT. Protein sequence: CSVVRRGQGTEAFF.

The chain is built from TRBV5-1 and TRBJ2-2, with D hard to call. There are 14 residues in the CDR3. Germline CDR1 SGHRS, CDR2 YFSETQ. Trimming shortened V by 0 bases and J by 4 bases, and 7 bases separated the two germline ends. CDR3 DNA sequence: TGCGCCAGCAGCTTGGATCCAGCCACCGGGGAGCTGTTTTTT. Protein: CASSLDPATGELFF.

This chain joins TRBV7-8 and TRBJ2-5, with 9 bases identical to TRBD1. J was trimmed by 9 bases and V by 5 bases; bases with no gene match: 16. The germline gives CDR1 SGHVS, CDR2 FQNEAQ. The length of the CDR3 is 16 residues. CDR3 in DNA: TGTGCCAGCAGCAAAGACCGGGACAGGGACCCCCTCCCCCAGTACTTC. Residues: CASSKDRDRDPLPQYF.

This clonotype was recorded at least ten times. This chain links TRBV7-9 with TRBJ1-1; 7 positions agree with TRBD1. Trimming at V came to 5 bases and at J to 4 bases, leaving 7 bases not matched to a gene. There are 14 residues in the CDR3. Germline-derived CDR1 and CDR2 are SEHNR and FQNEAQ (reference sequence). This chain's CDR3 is CASSVTGEATEAFF. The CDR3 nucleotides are TGTGCCAGCAGCGTAACAGGGGAGGCCACTGAAGCTTTCTTT.

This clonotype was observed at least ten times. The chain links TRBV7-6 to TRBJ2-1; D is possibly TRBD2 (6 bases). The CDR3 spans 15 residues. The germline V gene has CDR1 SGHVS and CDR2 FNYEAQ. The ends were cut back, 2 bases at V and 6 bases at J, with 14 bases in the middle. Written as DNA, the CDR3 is TGTGCCAGCAGCTTAATGGTTAACGGGGGCAATGAGCAGTTCTTC. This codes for CASSLMVNGGNEQFF. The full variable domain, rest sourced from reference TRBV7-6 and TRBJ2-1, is GAGVSQSPRYKVTKRGQDVALRCDPISGHVSLYWYRQALGQGPEFLTYFNYEAQQDKSGLPNDRFSAERPEGSISTLTIQRTEQRDSAMYRCASSLMVNGGNEQFFGPGTRLTVL.

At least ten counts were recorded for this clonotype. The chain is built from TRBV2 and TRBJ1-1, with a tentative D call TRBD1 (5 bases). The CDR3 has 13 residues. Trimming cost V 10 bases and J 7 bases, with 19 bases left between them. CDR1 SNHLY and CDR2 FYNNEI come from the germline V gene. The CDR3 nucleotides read TGTGCCACAGGCCCCGGGACCGAAGGTGAAGCTTTCTTT. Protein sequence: CATGPGTEGEAFF.

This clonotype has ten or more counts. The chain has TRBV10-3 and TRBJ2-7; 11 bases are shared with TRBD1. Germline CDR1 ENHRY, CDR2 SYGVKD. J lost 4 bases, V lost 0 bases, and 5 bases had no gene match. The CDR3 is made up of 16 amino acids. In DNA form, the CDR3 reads TGTGCCATCAGTGAGTCTTGGGGACAGGGGGATTACGAGCAGTACTTC. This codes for CAISESWGQGDYEQYF.

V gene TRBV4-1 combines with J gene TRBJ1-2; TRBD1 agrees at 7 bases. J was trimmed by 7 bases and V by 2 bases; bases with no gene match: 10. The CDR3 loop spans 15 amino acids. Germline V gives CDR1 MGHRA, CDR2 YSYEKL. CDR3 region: CASSQPGQTRRGYTF. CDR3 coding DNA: TGCGCCAGCAGCCAACCGGGACAGACTAGACGTGGCTACACCTTC.

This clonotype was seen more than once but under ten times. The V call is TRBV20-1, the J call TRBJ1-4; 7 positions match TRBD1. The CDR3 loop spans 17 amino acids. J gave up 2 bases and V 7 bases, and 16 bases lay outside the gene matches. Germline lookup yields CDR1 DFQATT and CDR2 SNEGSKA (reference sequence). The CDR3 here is CSVKPRGELRTNEKLFF. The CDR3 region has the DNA TGCAGTGTCAAGCCCAGGGGGGAGTTGAGGACTAATGAAAAACTGTTTTTT.

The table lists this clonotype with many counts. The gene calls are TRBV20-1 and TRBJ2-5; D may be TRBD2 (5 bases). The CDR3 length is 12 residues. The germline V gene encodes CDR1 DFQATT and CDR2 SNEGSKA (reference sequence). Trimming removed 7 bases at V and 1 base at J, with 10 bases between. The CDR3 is CSGTDFQETQYF. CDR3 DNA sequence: TGCAGTGGGACGGACTTCCAAGAGACCCAGTACTTC.

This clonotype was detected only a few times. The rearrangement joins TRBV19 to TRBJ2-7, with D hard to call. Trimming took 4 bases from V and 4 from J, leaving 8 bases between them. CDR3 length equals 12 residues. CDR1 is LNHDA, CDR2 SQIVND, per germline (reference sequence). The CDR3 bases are TGTGCCAGTAGTACCCTAGGGTACGAGCAGTACTTC. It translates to CASSTLGYEQYF.

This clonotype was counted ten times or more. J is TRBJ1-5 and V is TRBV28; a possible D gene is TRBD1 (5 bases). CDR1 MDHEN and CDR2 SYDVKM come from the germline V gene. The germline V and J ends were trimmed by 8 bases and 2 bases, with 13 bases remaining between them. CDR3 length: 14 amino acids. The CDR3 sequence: CASSSQGGNQPQHF. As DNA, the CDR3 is TGTGCCAGCTCTTCTCAGGGTGGCAATCAGCCCCAGCATTTT.

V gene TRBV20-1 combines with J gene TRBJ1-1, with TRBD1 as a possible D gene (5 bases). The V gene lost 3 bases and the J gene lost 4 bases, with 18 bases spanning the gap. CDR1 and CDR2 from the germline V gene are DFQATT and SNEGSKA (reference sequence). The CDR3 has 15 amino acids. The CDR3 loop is CSARWWVGGGTEAFF. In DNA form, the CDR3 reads TGCAGTGCTAGGTGGTGGGTCGGGGGGGGCACTGAAGCTTTCTTT.

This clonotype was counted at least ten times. The CDR3 loop is CASSFTGSGNTIYF. The CDR3 coding sequence is TGTGCCAGCAGTTTCACCGGATCCGGAAACACCATATATTTT. The chain has TRBV12-3 or TRBV12-4 and TRBJ1-3; no reliable D call. Trimming pared 3 bases from V and 4 bases from J, leaving 10 bases between. The CDR3 totals 14 residues.

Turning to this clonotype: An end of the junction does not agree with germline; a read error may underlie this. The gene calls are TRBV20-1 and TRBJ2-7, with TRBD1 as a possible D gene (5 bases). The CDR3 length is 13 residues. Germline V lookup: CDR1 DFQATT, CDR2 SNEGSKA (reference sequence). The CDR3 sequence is CSAREWGLDEQYF. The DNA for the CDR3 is TGTAGTGCTAGAGAATGGGGCCTGGATGAGCAGTACTTC.

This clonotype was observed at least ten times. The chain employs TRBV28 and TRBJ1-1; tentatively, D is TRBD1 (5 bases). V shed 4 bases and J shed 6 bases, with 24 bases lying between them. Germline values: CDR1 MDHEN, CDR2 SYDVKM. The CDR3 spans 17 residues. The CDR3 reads CASSSPADGDRRSEAFF. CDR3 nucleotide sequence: TGTGCCAGCAGTTCCCCAGCGGACGGGGACCGACGATCTGAAGCTTTCTTT.

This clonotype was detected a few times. As DNA, the CDR3 is TGCGCCAGCAGCTTGGCCGGTATCGGGACCTCTGAAGCTTTCTTT. Its protein product is CASSLAGIGTSEAFF. The chain carries TRBV5-1 and TRBJ1-1; TRBD1 is a possible D gene (5 bases). Germline V CDR1 and CDR2: SGHRS, YFSETQ. The length of the CDR3 is 15 residues. Trimming stripped 0 bases from V and 6 bases from J, with 15 bases between.

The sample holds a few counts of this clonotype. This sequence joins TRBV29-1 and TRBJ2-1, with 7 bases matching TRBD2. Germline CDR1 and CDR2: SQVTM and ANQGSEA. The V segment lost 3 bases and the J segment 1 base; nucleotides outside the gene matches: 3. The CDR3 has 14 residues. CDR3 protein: CSVEARGSYNEQFF. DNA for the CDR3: TGCAGCGTTGAGGCGCGGGGGTCCTACAATGAGCAGTTCTTC.